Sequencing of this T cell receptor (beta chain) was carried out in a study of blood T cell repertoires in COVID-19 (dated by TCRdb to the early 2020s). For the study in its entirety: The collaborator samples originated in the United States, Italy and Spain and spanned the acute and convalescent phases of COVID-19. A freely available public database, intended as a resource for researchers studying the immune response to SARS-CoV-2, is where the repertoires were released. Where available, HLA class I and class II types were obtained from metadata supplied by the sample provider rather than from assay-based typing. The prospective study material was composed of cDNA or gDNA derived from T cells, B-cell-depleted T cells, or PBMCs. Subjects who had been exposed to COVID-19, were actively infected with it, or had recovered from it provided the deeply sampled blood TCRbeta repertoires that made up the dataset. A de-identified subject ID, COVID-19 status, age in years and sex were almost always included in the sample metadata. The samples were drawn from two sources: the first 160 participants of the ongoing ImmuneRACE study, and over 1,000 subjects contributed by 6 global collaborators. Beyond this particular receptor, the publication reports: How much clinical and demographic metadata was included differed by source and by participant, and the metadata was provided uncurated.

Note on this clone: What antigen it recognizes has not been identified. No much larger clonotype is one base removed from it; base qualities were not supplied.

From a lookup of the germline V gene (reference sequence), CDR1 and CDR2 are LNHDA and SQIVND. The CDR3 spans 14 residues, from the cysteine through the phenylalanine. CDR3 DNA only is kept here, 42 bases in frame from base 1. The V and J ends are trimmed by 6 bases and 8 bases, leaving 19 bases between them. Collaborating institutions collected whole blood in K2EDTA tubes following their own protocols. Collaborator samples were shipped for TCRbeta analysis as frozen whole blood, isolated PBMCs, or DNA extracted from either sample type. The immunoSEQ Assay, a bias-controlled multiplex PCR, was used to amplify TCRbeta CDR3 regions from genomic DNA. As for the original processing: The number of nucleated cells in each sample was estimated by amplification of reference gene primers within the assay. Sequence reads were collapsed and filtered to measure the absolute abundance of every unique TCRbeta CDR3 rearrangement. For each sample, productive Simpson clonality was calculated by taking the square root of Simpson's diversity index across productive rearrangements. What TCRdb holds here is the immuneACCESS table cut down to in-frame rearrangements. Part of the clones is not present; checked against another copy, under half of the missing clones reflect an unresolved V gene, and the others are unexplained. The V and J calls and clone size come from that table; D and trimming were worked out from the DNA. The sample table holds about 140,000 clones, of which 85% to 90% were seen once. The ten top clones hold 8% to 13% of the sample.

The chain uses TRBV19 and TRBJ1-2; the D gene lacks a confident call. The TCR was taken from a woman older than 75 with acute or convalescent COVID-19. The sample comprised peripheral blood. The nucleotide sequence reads TGTGCCAGTAGCGACTCGCGAACCCCCCGGGGCTACACCTTC. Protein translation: CASSDSRTPRGYTF.